These 14 T cell receptor beta chains share one sample of origin, sequenced in a study of T cell responses to AZD1222 COVID-19 vaccine. Profiling relied on immunoSEQ multiplex PCR, and the TCRdb table lists in-frame clones only, not all of them. The sample lists fewer than 150,000 clones; approximately 90% were seen once. Sequencing was performed on peripheral blood, taken on day 0 of AZD1222 vaccination. Every receptor here comes from an adult in good health.

This clone appeared a single time. The J gene is TRBJ1-5, the V gene TRBV5-3; no firm D call. TRBV5-3 has ORF status, its function being uncertain. CDR3 length: 15 residues. V was cut by 2 bases and J by 5 bases, with 14 bases left in between. Here the CDR3 reads CARSLTATTDQPQHF. The CDR3 DNA is TGTGCCAGAAGCTTAACGGCCACAACCGATCAGCCCCAGCATTTT.

This rearrangement joins TRBV7-8 to TRBJ1-4; D call uncertain. V lost 6 bases to trimming and J lost 7 bases, with 15 bases between them. The CDR3 sequence is 14 residues long. From germline, CDR1 is SGHVS and CDR2 FQNEAQ. Written as DNA, the CDR3 is TGTGCCAGCAGTCCTAGCAGCACCTCTGAAAAACTGTTTTTT. This encodes CASSPSSTSEKLFF.

The genes are TRBV5-1 and TRBJ1-2, with 9 positions matching TRBD1. Germline CDR1 is SGHRS and CDR2 is YFSETQ. The CDR3 spans 16 residues. J gave up 0 bases and V 3 bases, and 6 bases lay outside the gene matches. The DNA for the CDR3 is TGCGCCAGCAGCTGGGGACAGGGAAACCCTAACTATGGCTACACCTTC. It encodes CASSWGQGNPNYGYTF.

The chain recombines TRBV9 with TRBJ2-5; D is undetermined. Trimming took 0 bases from V and 2 from J, leaving 8 bases between them. The CDR3 runs 14 residues. Germline V lookup: CDR1 SGDLS, CDR2 YYNGEE. CDR3 coding DNA: TGTGCCAGCAGCGTAGACCCAGAACAAGAGACCCAGTACTTC. It is translated as CASSVDPEQETQYF.

This chain joins TRBV5-1 and TRBJ2-1; D uncertain. The CDR3 is 14 residues long. The ends were cut back, 3 bases at V and 6 bases at J, with 13 bases in the middle. The germline gives CDR1 SGHRS, CDR2 YFSETQ. This CDR3 reads CASSSSTIRNEQFF. The CDR3 coding sequence is TGCGCCAGCAGCTCATCGACAATCCGCAATGAGCAGTTCTTC. Looking up the rest from reference TRBV5-1 and TRBJ2-1 gives the full variable domain: KAGVTQTPRYLIKTRGQQVTLSCSPISGHRSVSWYQQTPGQGLQFLFEYFSETQRNKGNFPGRFSGRQFSNSRSEMNVSTLELGDSALYLCASSSSTIRNEQFFGPGTRLTVL.

The chain is built from TRBV11-2 and TRBJ1-1; weak D call: TRBD1 (6 bases). CDR1 is SGHAT and CDR2 is FQNNGV in the germline V gene. The CDR3 contains 15 residues. V was clipped by 5 bases and J by 0 bases, with 13 bases between them. In DNA form, the CDR3 reads TGTGCCAGCAGCCCGGGACAACGGATGAACACTGAAGCTTTCTTT. Its translation is CASSPGQRMNTEAFF.

This chain links TRBV3-1 (or the pseudogene TRBV3-2) with TRBJ1-6; 7 nucleotides agree with TRBD1. The CDR3 has 14 amino acids. Losses at the gene ends were 9 bases for V and 6 bases for J; bases not matched to a gene: 8. Germline V CDR1 and CDR2: LGHDT, YNNKEL (reference sequence). The CDR3 DNA sequence: TGTGCCAGTAAAACAGGGGATTCTAATTCACCCCTCCACTTT. Protein product: CASKTGDSNSPLHF.

V gene TRBV2 combines with J gene TRBJ2-5; 10 nucleotides agree with TRBD2. There are 17 residues in the CDR3. Trimming cost V 4 bases and J 5 bases; bases outside gene matches: 13. Germline CDR1 SNHLY, CDR2 FYNNEI. The CDR3 nucleotides are TGTGCCAGCAGTGTATTGCGCGTAGCGGGGGGCGGGGAGACCCAGTACTTC. This gives the protein CASSVLRVAGGGETQYF.

This chain connects TRBV27 to TRBJ1-1; weak D call: TRBD1 (5 bases). Germline CDR1 reads MNHEY; CDR2 reads SMNVEV (reference sequence). This CDR3 has 15 amino acids. V dropped 0 bases and J dropped 0 bases, with 8 bases sitting between them. The CDR3 nucleotides are TGTGCCAGCAGTTTATCGGGGGACCTGAACACTGAAGCTTTCTTT. This translates into CASSLSGDLNTEAFF.

The chain joins TRBV4-2 to TRBJ2-4, with D unclear. Deletions cut 5 bases from V and 2 bases from J, with 13 bases between. Germline CDR1 reads LGHNA; CDR2 reads YNFKEQ. The CDR3 spans 15 residues. This CDR3 is CASSYEMQPKNIQYF. The CDR3 region has the DNA TGTGCCAGCAGCTACGAGATGCAGCCCAAAAACATTCAGTACTTC.

The rearrangement joins TRBV28 to TRBJ2-7; D is undetermined. Germline loops: CDR1 MDHEN, CDR2 SYDVKM. The ends were cut back, 8 bases at V and 11 bases at J, with 10 bases in the middle. This CDR3 comprises 9 residues. The CDR3 loop is CASGDGEYF. The CDR3 DNA reads as TGTGCCAGCGGGGATGGGGAGTACTTC.

The V call is TRBV18, the J call TRBJ2-7; either TRBD1 or TRBD2 may supply D (5 bases each). Per the germline V gene, CDR1 is KGHSH and CDR2 is LQKENI. The ends were cut back, 2 bases at V and 3 bases at J, with 11 bases in the middle. This CDR3 is 14 amino acids long. The CDR3 DNA sequence: TGTGCCAGCTCACCAGGGACGGCGGGCTACGAGCAGTACTTC. Translated, it gives CASSPGTAGYEQYF. The full variable domain, rest sourced from reference TRBV18 and TRBJ2-7, is NAGVMQNPRHLVRRRGQEARLRCSPMKGHSHVYWYRQLPEEGLKFMVYLQKENIIDESGMPKERFSAEFPKEGPSILRIQQVVRGDSAAYFCASSPGTAGYEQYFGPGTRLTVT.

This clone has a single count. This CDR3 reads CASSSGTSEKLFF. The CDR3 bases are TGTGCCAGCAGCTCCGGGACCTCCGAAAAACTGTTTTTT. V and J are TRBV5-6 and TRBJ1-4; D possibly corresponds to TRBD1 (5 bases). CDR3 length: 13 residues. V was trimmed by 3 bases and J by 8 bases, leaving 11 bases between them. CDR1 is SGHDT and CDR2 is YYEEEE in the germline V gene.

This clone was found a few times. This chain connects TRBV12-3 or TRBV12-4 to TRBJ1-4; D is perhaps TRBD1 (5 bases). The CDR3 runs 12 residues. The germline V and J ends were trimmed by 7 bases and 8 bases, with 11 bases remaining between them. In nucleotides, the CDR3 is TGTGCCAGCACAGGGTTTGGGGAAAAACTGTTTTTT. It codes for CASTGFGEKLFF.